The clone carrying this TCR beta chain was detected only a few times. The sample is drawn from a study of early T cells in non-severe SARS-CoV-2 infection. V lost 3 bases and J lost 6, with 21 bases in between. CDR1 MDHEN and CDR2 SYDVKM come from the germline V gene. CDR3 length equals 17 residues. TCRdb itself ran the 5' RACE reads through MiXCR, one entry per CDR3 protein. The sample comprises over 50,000 distinct CDR3 sequences, under 8.5% of which are singletons, and around 4.5% rests with the top ten. The sequencing input was whole blood. This sequence originates from an adult who was a healthcare worker with PCR-confirmed SARS-CoV-2 infection or an uninfected control (not recorded which). This chain links TRBV28 with TRBJ2-1; no clear D. CDR3 sequence: CASSFSTGARGINEQFF. Here the CDR3 DNA reads TGTGCCAGCAGTTTTTCTACGGGCGCCCGAGGCATCAATGAGCAGTTCTTC.